This TCR beta chain came from a study of PD-L1 blockade in urothelial cancer. Study background: Each participant's history included 0 to 3 prior chemotherapy regimens. Analysis of blood occurred 3 weeks (second dose) and 6 weeks after treatment start. Blood yielded a median of approximately 130,000 T cells per sample.

This CDR3 has 15 amino acids. The V end was cut by 6 bases, the J end by 4 bases, with 16 bases between. Germline CDR1 is MNHEY and CDR2 is SVGAGI. Libraries were prepared by immunoSEQ multiplex PCR; TCRdb keeps only in-frame clonotypes and omits some of them. The sample contains about 73,000 clones, roughly 91% of which appear only once. Sample contribution per patient ranged from 1 to 8, covering pretreatment and on-treatment. This receptor was obtained from a man aged 60 to 75 with urothelial cancer. The sample in question was PBMCs, obtained around atezolizumab (anti-PD-L1) treatment. The rearrangement joins TRBV6-5 to TRBJ1-5; the D is unclear. CDR3: CASSPRAGSNQPQHF. The CDR3 DNA sequence: TGTGCCAGCAGCCCCCGGGCGGGATCGAATCAGCCCCAGCATTTT.